The 10 T cell receptor beta chains reported below all come from one sample, sequenced in a study of patients and donors after allogeneic stem cell transplantation. TCRdb independently ran MiXCR on the RT-PCR reads; one entry per CDR3 protein. Of 30,000 to 40,000 distinct CDR3 sequences listed, 30% to 40% are singletons. Input material: blood, either unsorted or a sorted T cell fraction (not recorded which). Receptors were obtained from a human donor who was either an allogeneic HSCT recipient or a stem cell or donor lymphocyte infusion donor (not recorded which). It is not recorded whose cells these are; they may come from a transplant donor.

This clonotype was seen a few times. The chain carries TRBV4-3 and TRBJ1-4, with D tentatively TRBD1 (5 bases). This CDR3 is 16 amino acids long. Germline CDR1 reads LGHNA; CDR2 reads YSLEER. The V and J ends lost 1 base and 10 bases respectively, with 19 bases between them. The CDR3 coding sequence is TGCGCCAGCAGCCAAGTAGTGAGGCAGGGTAAAGGAAAACTGTTTTTT. This encodes CASSQVVRQGKGKLFF.

This chain links TRBV11-2 with TRBJ2-1; D remains ambiguous. Germline V gene data show CDR1 as SGHAT and CDR2 as FQNNGV. The CDR3 has 16 amino acids. The V end lost 2 bases, the J end lost 5 bases, and 16 bases lay between the germline ends. The CDR3 protein is CASSLQVIPLDNEQFF. CDR3 nucleotide sequence: TGTGCCAGCAGCTTACAAGTGATCCCCTTAGACAATGAGCAGTTCTTC.

This clonotype was detected only a few times. CDR3: CAWRGSPFKDNNSPLHF. CDR3 coding DNA: TGTGCCTGGAGAGGTTCCCCTTTTAAGGATAATAATTCACCCCTCCACTTT. V and J are TRBV30 and TRBJ1-6; D is unclear. The germline V gene encodes CDR1 GTSNPN and CDR2 SVGIG (reference sequence). V lost 3 bases and J 5 bases, leaving 20 bases between the germline ends. The CDR3 covers 17 residues.

In DNA form, the CDR3 reads TGTGCCAGCAGGCCAAGATCCCACAATGAGCAGTTCTTC. Its translation is CASRPRSHNEQFF. The genes are TRBV7-9 and TRBJ2-1; no definite D call. V was clipped by 6 bases and J by 5 bases, with 11 bases between them. Germline CDR1 SEHNR, CDR2 FQNEAQ (reference sequence). The CDR3 is 13 residues long.

A few counts support this clonotype. The chain recombines TRBV7-2 with TRBJ1-5; a possible D gene is TRBD1 (6 bases). Trimming stripped 1 base from V and 2 bases from J, with 9 bases between. The CDR3 covers 15 residues. CDR1 SGHTA and CDR2 FQGNSA come from the germline V gene. The CDR3 here is CASSLEQGGNQPQHF. In DNA, the CDR3 is TGTGCCAGCAGCTTAGAACAGGGCGGCAATCAGCCCCAGCATTTT.

The chain has TRBV20-1 and TRBJ1-5; no reliable D call. Germline CDR1 DFQATT, CDR2 SNEGSKA (reference sequence). Trimming cost V 2 bases and J 3 bases, with 11 bases left between them. The CDR3 contains 14 residues. In DNA form, the CDR3 reads TGCAGTGCTAGACTCGTGGGTTCCAATCAGCCCCAGCATTTT. It translates to CSARLVGSNQPQHF.

This sequence joins TRBV6-2 or TRBV6-3 and TRBJ2-1; 11 nucleotides line up with TRBD1. Germline V CDR1 and CDR2: MNHEY, SVGEGT. V shed 5 bases, J shed 6 bases, and the junction held 9 bases outside the gene matches. This CDR3 has 16 amino acids. In DNA form, the CDR3 reads TGTGCCAGCAGTCGATCCGGGACAGGGGGTATCAATGAGCAGTTCTTC. Amino acid sequence: CASSRSGTGGINEQFF.

In the case of this clonotype: An end of the junction differs from the germline gene, which may be a read error. The V gene is TRBV7-9, the J gene TRBJ1-3, with D maybe TRBD1 (5 bases). CDR1 is SEHNR, CDR2 FQNEAQ, per germline (reference sequence). CDR3 length equals 16 residues. The chain's CDR3 is CACSSKPRLSGNTIYF. CDR3 sequence (DNA): TGTGCCTGCAGCTCCAAACCAAGATTATCAGGGAACACCATATATTTT.

This chain joins TRBV30 and TRBJ1-2; a weak D match, TRBD1 (6 bases). Germline CDR1 reads GTSNPN; CDR2 reads SVGIG (reference sequence). With 0 bases removed from V and 3 bases from J, the gap between germline ends came to 8 bases. This CDR3 region has 13 residues. CDR3 loop: CAWSVGGDYGYTF. CDR3 nucleotides: TGTGCCTGGAGTGTGGGGGGCGACTATGGCTACACCTTC.

J is TRBJ2-7 and V is TRBV9; tentatively, D is TRBD1 (6 bases). The CDR3 runs to 14 residues. Trimming removed 4 bases from V and 2 bases from J, with 13 bases in between. In germline, CDR1 is SGDLS, CDR2 YYNGEE. The CDR3 sequence is CASSSRQETYEQYF. DNA of the CDR3: TGTGCCAGCAGCTCCCGACAGGAGACCTACGAGCAGTACTTC.